This TCR beta chain originates from a study of blood T cells in healthy people across ages. PBMCs were isolated at a quantity of at least 7 million per sample. A second PCR of roughly 7 to 11 cycles used a sample-barcoded 5' primer and a J-beta primer mix. All samples yielded 3 million or more CDR3-containing paired-end reads. TCRdb passed the 5' RACE reads through MiXCR, listing each CDR3 protein once. Of 1,500,000 or so distinct CDR3 sequences in the sample, roughly 60% are singletons; the top ten hold over 5.5%. V was cut by 6 bases and J by 1 base, with 16 bases left in between. The length of the CDR3 is 16 residues.

The clonotype originates from a young man in good health. J is TRBJ1-5 and V is TRBV12-3 or TRBV12-4; no definite D call. Sequenced input: blood. The CDR3 region is CASSSRVGISNQPQHF. CDR3 in DNA: TGTGCCAGCAGCTCCCGGGTGGGGATAAGCAATCAGCCCCAGCATTTT.